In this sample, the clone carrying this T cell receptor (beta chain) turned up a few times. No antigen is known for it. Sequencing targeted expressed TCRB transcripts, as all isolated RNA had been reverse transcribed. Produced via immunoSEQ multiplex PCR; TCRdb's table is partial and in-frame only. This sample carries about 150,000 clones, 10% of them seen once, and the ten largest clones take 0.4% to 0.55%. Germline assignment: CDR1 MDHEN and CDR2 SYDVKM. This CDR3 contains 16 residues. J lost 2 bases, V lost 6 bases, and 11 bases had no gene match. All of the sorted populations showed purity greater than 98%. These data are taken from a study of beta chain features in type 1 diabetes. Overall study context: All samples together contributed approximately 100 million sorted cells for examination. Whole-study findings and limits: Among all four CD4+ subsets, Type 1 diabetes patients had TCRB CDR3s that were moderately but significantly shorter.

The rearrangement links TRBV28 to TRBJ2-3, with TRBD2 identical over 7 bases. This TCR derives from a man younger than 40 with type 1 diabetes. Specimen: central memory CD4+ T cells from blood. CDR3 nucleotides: TGTGCCAGCAGCGCCCCTCGGGGGGAATTCACAGATACGCAGTATTTT. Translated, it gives CASSAPRGEFTDTQYF.